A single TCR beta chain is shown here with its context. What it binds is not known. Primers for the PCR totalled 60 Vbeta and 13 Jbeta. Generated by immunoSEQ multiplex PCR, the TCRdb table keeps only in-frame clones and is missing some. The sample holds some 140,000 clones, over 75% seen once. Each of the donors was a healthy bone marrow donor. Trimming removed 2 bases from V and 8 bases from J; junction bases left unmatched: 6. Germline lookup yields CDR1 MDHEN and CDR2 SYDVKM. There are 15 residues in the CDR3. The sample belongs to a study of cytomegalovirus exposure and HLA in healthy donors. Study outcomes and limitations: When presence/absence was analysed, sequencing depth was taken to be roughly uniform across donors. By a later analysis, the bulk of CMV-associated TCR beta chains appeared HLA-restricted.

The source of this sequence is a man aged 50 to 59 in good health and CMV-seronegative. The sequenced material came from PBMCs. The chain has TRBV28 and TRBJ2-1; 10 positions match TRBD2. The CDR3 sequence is CASSLIASGSDEQFF. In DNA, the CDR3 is TGTGCCAGCAGTTTAATCGCTAGCGGGAGCGATGAGCAGTTCTTC. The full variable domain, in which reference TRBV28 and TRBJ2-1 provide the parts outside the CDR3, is DVKVTQSSRYLVKRTGEKVFLECVQDMDHENMFWYRQDPGLGLRLIYFSYDVKMKEKGDIPEGYSVSREKKERFSLILESASTNQTSMYLCASSLIASGSDEQFFGPGTRLTVL.